This T cell receptor beta chain was recorded in a study of Graves' ophthalmopathy and Graves' hyperthyroidism. Study context: Hyperthyroidism was classified as stable if no ophthalmopathy occurred within 18 months of follow-up.

Germline assignment: CDR1 LGHNA and CDR2 YNFKEQ. Trimming cost V 2 bases and J 8 bases, with 10 bases left between them. The CDR3 totals 13 residues. The sample holds a few counts of this clonotype. The antigen is undetermined. Broader study findings: A majority of expanded thyroid clonotypes exceeding 0.001 frequency were likewise present in blood.

RNA transcripts provided the template for amplifying TCR beta CDR3 regions. First-round RT-PCR with HTBI primers preceded a second-round multiplex PCR. TCRdb redid the calling of the multiplex PCR reads with MiXCR, one entry per CDR3 protein. This table holds about 1.2 million distinct CDR3 sequences, about two fifths found once. This clonotype was obtained from an adult man with Graves' hyperthyroidism. The chain combines TRBV4-2 with TRBJ1-3; no reliable D call. The sample was peripheral blood or thyroid tissue (not recorded which). Here the CDR3 reads CASSQLLGDTIYF. For the CDR3, the DNA is TGTGCCAGCAGCCAACTTCTCGGAGACACCATATATTTT.